The 24 T cell receptor beta chains listed next were all sequenced from one sample in a study of cytomegalovirus exposure and HLA in healthy donors. Amplification used 60 Vbeta primers and 13 Jbeta primers. Libraries were prepared by immunoSEQ multiplex PCR; TCRdb keeps only in-frame clonotypes and omits some of them. The data contain over 200,000 clones, around 88% of them seen just once; the ten biggest clones take up less than 1.2%. The sequenced material came from PBMCs. The receptor set was obtained from a woman in her late teens or twenties in good health and CMV-seronegative.

J is TRBJ1-2 and V is TRBV6-5; D might be TRBD1 (6 bases). V was clipped by 5 bases and J by 4 bases, with 14 bases between them. The CDR3 consists of 14 residues. From germline, CDR1 is MNHEY and CDR2 SVGAGI. The CDR3 DNA reads TGTGCCAGCAGTGCCAGCGGGGGCCTCTATGGCTACACCTTC. This sequence encodes CASSASGGLYGYTF.

Comments on this clone: One end of the junction is discordant with germline, which a read error may explain. V is TRBV7-9 and J is TRBJ2-1; the D gene is possibly TRBD1 (5 bases). This CDR3 is 17 amino acids long. The germline V gene has CDR1 SEHNR and CDR2 FQNEAQ (reference sequence). The CDR3 bases are TGTTCCAGCAGCCTCCCCTCGAGGACAACAGGATACAATGAGCAGTTCTTC. Translating gives CSSSLPSRTTGYNEQFF.

The rearrangement joins TRBV27 to TRBJ2-3; 10 bases map to TRBD1. J was trimmed by 5 bases and V by 5 bases; bases with no gene match: 1. Germline-derived CDR1 and CDR2 are MNHEY and SMNVEV (reference sequence). The CDR3 consists of 13 residues. CDR3 in amino acids: CASSRTGGDTQYF. CDR3 coding DNA: TGTGCCAGCAGTCGGACAGGGGGAGATACGCAGTATTTT.

The chain uses TRBV7-3 and TRBJ2-1, with 10 positions matching TRBD2. Germline V CDR1 and CDR2: SGHTA, FQGTGA. The V and J ends lost 0 bases and 8 bases, in that order; junction bases with no gene match: 7. CDR3 length: 16 amino acids. CDR3 nucleotides: TGTGCCAGCAGCTTAACGGGACTAGCGCTGGGGGATGAGCAGTTCTTC. This encodes CASSLTGLALGDEQFF.

This clone has just one count. This rearrangement joins TRBV4-3 to TRBJ1-2; weak D call: TRBD1 (5 bases). Germline V gives CDR1 LGHNA, CDR2 YSLEER. The CDR3 covers 14 residues. Between the trimmed V and J ends, which lost 2 bases and 7 bases, there was a span of 14 bases. CDR3 sequence: CASSQKGPRTGYTF. The CDR3 DNA reads TGCGCCAGCAGCCAAAAGGGGCCCAGGACTGGCTACACCTTC.

This chain connects TRBV6-1 to TRBJ1-1; 7 bases are shared with TRBD1. Trimming at V came to 9 bases and at J to 2 bases, leaving 9 bases not matched to a gene. Germline V gene lookup returns CDR1 MNHNS and CDR2 SASEGT. The CDR3 has 14 residues. The CDR3 bases are TGTGCCAGTCGAGCCGGGACAGTTAACACTGAAGCTTTCTTT. This encodes CASRAGTVNTEAFF.

The CDR3 DNA follows: TGTGCCAGCAGTTTAAACAGGGGGAATGAAAAACTGTTTTTT. Translated, it gives CASSLNRGNEKLFF. The chain recombines TRBV21-1 with TRBJ1-4; the table assigns TRBD1, which was not confirmed against the DNA. TRBV21-1 is a recognized pseudogene. The CDR3 is made up of 14 amino acids.

This chain's CDR3 is CASSQVPGVRPIYEQYF. In DNA, the CDR3 is TGCGCCAGCAGCCAAGTTCCGGGGGTCCGACCAATCTACGAGCAGTACTTC. V usage is TRBV4-1 and J usage is TRBJ2-7; TRBD2 might be the D (6 bases). The CDR3 covers 17 residues. Trimming left V 1 base short and J 3 bases short, with 19 bases between. CDR1 is MGHRA and CDR2 is YSYEKL in the germline V gene.

The J gene is TRBJ1-1, the V gene TRBV15, with 7 bases matching TRBD1. V lost 3 bases to trimming and J lost 2 bases; unmatched junction nucleotides: 6. The germline CDR1 and CDR2 sequences are LNHNV and YYDKDF (reference sequence). CDR3 size: 15 residues. The CDR3 nucleotides read TGTGCCACCAGCAGTCAGGGGACAGCAAACACTGAAGCTTTCTTT. Protein product: CATSSQGTANTEAFF.

This clone was detected once. The chain has TRBV9 and TRBJ2-5, with 14 bases identical to TRBD2. This CDR3 spans 16 amino acids. The V segment lost 0 bases and the J segment 3 bases; nucleotides outside the gene matches: 1. Germline V gene lookup returns CDR1 SGDLS and CDR2 YYNGEE. The CDR3 DNA follows: TGTGCCAGCAGCGTAGGGGGACTAGCGGGGGAAGAGACCCAGTACTTC. This translates into CASSVGGLAGEETQYF.

The rearrangement uses TRBV6-5 and TRBJ2-7; D ambiguous. Per germline, CDR1 MNHEY and CDR2 SVGAGI. This CDR3 contains 11 residues. The V end lost 4 bases, the J end lost 3 bases, and 4 bases lay between the germline ends. The CDR3 sequence: CASSSFYEQYF. The CDR3 DNA is TGTGCCAGCAGTTCCTTCTACGAGCAGTACTTC.

As DNA, the CDR3 is TGTGCCAGCACCAGTGAGACAGGGGATTACAATGAGCAGTTCTTC. This encodes CASTSETGDYNEQFF. The rearrangement joins TRBV9 to TRBJ2-1; 8 bases are shared with TRBD1. The CDR3 has 15 amino acids. Germline V gives CDR1 SGDLS, CDR2 YYNGEE. V lost 6 bases to trimming and J lost 4 bases; unmatched junction nucleotides: 9.

The rearrangement links TRBV7-9 to TRBJ2-5, with TRBD2 identical over 12 bases. CDR3 length equals 17 residues. CDR1 SEHNR and CDR2 FQNEAQ come from the germline V gene (reference sequence). V lost 5 bases, J lost 5 bases, and 12 bases stayed unmatched. CDR3 DNA sequence: TGTGCCAGCAGCCCCGTCGCTAGCGGGGGGGCAGGGGAGACCCAGTACTTC. As protein: CASSPVASGGAGETQYF.

The chain employs TRBV7-8 and TRBJ1-5; 9 bases match TRBD1. This CDR3 comprises 18 residues. V lost 2 bases and J lost 2; bases outside the gene matches: 10. Germline assignment: CDR1 SGHVS and CDR2 FQNEAQ. The chain's CDR3 is CASSLSGTGRIRNQPQHF. The DNA of the CDR3 is TGTGCCAGCAGCTTAAGCGGGACAGGGAGGATTCGCAATCAGCCCCAGCATTTT.

This clone was observed a single time. The chain combines TRBV19 with TRBJ2-1, with a tentative D call TRBD1 (6 bases). The CDR3 spans 14 residues. Germline V gene lookup returns CDR1 LNHDA and CDR2 SQIVND (reference sequence). V shed 3 bases and J shed 8 bases, with 14 bases lying between them. This CDR3 reads CASSIYRALDEQFF. The DNA for the CDR3 is TGTGCCAGTAGTATCTACAGGGCTTTGGATGAGCAGTTCTTC. Full variable domain (missing parts from reference TRBV19 and TRBJ2-1): DGGITQSPKYLFRKEGQNVTLSCEQNLNHDAMYWYRQDPGQGLRLIYYSQIVNDFQKGDIAEGYSVSREKKESFPLTVTSAQKNPTAFYLCASSIYRALDEQFFGPGTRLTVL.

V is TRBV5-1 and J is TRBJ1-4; 8 bases line up with TRBD1. CDR1 SGHRS and CDR2 YFSETQ come from the germline V gene. With V trimmed by 4 bases and J by 2 bases, 10 bases remained unmatched. This CDR3 contains 17 residues. CDR3 sequence reads: CASSPGQARGTNEKLFF. In DNA, the CDR3 is TGCGCCAGCAGCCCGGGACAGGCCAGGGGGACTAATGAAAAACTGTTTTTT.

The J gene is TRBJ1-5, the V gene TRBV19; TRBD1 agrees at 7 bases. The germline gives CDR1 LNHDA, CDR2 SQIVND (reference sequence). The ends lost 4 bases at V and 2 bases at J; junction bases unmatched: 14. The CDR3 loop spans 18 amino acids. CDR3 in amino acids: CASSTPPTGKVGNQPQHF. The CDR3 DNA reads TGTGCCAGTAGTACGCCGCCGACAGGGAAGGTGGGCAATCAGCCCCAGCATTTT.

The chain recombines TRBV5-4 with TRBJ2-3; D might be TRBD2 (6 bases). The germline V gene encodes CDR1 SGHNT and CDR2 YYREEE (reference sequence). The CDR3 spans 13 residues. V gave up 4 bases and J gave up 2 bases, with 8 bases separating them. CDR3 sequence reads: CASSAGHTDTQYF. The DNA for the CDR3 is TGTGCCAGCAGCGCGGGGCACACAGATACGCAGTATTTT.

This clone was observed a single time. This chain connects TRBV18 to TRBJ1-2; D perhaps matches TRBD1 (6 bases). This CDR3 comprises 13 residues. Germline V gene lookup returns CDR1 KGHSH and CDR2 LQKENI. Trimming stripped 2 bases from V and 8 bases from J, with 12 bases between. The CDR3 sequence is CASSPGGVGGYTF. Written as DNA, the CDR3 is TGTGCCAGCTCACCAGGGGGCGTGGGCGGCTACACCTTC.

V gene TRBV4-2 combines with J gene TRBJ2-5; unclear D gene. The V gene lost 0 bases and the J gene lost 3 bases, with 8 bases spanning the gap. The CDR3 spans 14 residues. Germline V gene lookup returns CDR1 LGHNA and CDR2 YNFKEQ. The CDR3 nucleotides read TGTGCCAGCAGCCAAGAAGCTAGAGAAGAGACCCAGTACTTC. Residues: CASSQEAREETQYF.

This chain connects TRBV2 to TRBJ1-2; TRBD1 aligns across 10 bases. This CDR3 has 17 amino acids. Germline lookup yields CDR1 SNHLY and CDR2 FYNNEI. V shed 5 bases, J shed 7 bases, and the junction held 16 bases outside the gene matches. The CDR3 DNA follows: TGTGCCAGCAGTTACCTCCCGGGACAGGGGTCGATAGGTGGCTACACCTTC. Its translation: CASSYLPGQGSIGGYTF.

The chain is built from TRBV5-1 and TRBJ1-1; D possibly corresponds to TRBD1 (5 bases). The CDR3 is made up of 14 amino acids. Germline CDR1 and CDR2: SGHRS and YFSETQ. Trimming took off 0 bases at V and 3 bases at J, with 9 bases between the two ends. This chain's CDR3 is CASSLDLQDTEAFF. The CDR3 DNA is TGCGCCAGCAGCTTGGATCTACAGGACACTGAAGCTTTCTTT.

This clone was detected only a few times. The chain combines TRBV11-2 with TRBJ1-3, with D maybe TRBD1 (5 bases). V lost 3 bases and J 7 bases, leaving 13 bases between the germline ends. CDR3 size: 14 residues. Germline CDR1 is SGHAT and CDR2 is FQNNGV. CDR3: CASSLTAYGNTIYF. The CDR3 nucleotides are TGTGCCAGCAGCTTGACAGCCTATGGGAACACCATATATTTT.

The chain links TRBV5-6 to TRBJ2-7; D is unclear. V lost 4 bases, J lost 1 base, and 9 bases lay in between. Germline loops: CDR1 SGHDT, CDR2 YYEEEE. The CDR3 has 13 amino acids. In DNA, the CDR3 is TGTGCCAGCAGCCTAAGCCCATCCTACGAGCAGTACTTC. Amino acid sequence: CASSLSPSYEQYF.